This T cell receptor beta chain came from a study of Graves' ophthalmopathy and Graves' hyperthyroidism. Study information: Peripheral blood sampling occurred at initial diagnosis, before any treatment. General observations from the study: Ophthalmopathy progression cases were predicted by the model with 55% to 71% sensitivity and roughly 72% specificity. Sensitivity of roughly 88% and specificity of around 80% were achieved when a 13-signature model separated ophthalmopathy from stable hyperthyroidism. Detection in blood was also observed for most expanded thyroid clonotypes above 0.001 frequency.

As the template, RNA transcripts were used to amplify TCR beta CDR3 regions. HTBI primers served in a first-round RT-PCR, which a second-round multiplex PCR followed. One entry per CDR3 protein results from TCRdb running MiXCR on the multiplex PCR reads. The profile shows approximately 330,000 distinct CDR3 sequences, roughly a sixth of them singletons. CDR3 size: 14 residues. Germline loops: CDR1 LNHDA, CDR2 SQIVND (reference sequence). Trimming removed 5 bases at V and 7 bases at J, with 18 bases between. This clonotype was seen at least ten times. Its antigen is undetermined. The chain recombines TRBV19 with TRBJ2-7; D is possibly TRBD1 (6 bases). This receptor was obtained from an adult man with Graves' ophthalmopathy. The sequenced sample consisted of peripheral blood. This CDR3 is CASSSQQGLTEQYF. The CDR3 nucleotides are TGTGCCAGTAGTTCACAACAGGGCCTGACGGAGCAGTACTTC.